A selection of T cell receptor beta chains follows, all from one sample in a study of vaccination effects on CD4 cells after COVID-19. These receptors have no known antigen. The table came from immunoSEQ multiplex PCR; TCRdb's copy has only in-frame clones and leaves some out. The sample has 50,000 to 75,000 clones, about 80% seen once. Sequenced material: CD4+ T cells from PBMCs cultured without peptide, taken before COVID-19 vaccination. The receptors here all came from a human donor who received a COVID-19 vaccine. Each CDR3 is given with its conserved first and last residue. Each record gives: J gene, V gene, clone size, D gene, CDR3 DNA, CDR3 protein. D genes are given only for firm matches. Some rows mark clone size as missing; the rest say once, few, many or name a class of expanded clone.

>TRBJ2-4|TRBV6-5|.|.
TGTGCCAGCACCTCCGGGACGGCCAAAAACATTCAGTACTTC
CASTSGTAKNIQYF
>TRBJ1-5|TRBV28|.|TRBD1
TGTGCCAGCAGGGCCCAGGGGGCGCGAAATCAGCCCCAGCATTTT
CASRAQGARNQPQHF
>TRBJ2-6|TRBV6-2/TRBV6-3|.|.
TGTGCCAGCAGCCACAACTCTGGGGCCAACGTCCTGACTTTC
CASSHNSGANVLTF
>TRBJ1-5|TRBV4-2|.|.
TGTGCCAGCAGCCAAGATCAAGGAGGGCTGGCACGGCCCCAGCATTTT
CASSQDQGGLARPQHF
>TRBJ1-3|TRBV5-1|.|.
TGCGCCAGCAGCCCGATGCAGCAAAACTCTGGAAACACCATATATTTT
CASSPMQQNSGNTIYF
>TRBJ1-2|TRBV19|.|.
TGTGCCAGTAGTTTAGACCCGGCGAATGGCTACACCTTC
CASSLDPANGYTF
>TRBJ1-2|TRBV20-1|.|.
TGCAGTGCGCGTCGCGATGGCTACACCTTC
CSARRDGYTF
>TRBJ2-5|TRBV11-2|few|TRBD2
TGTGCCAGCAGCCCCCGGGGAGCGGGGGGGAGTGAGACCCAGTACTTC
CASSPRGAGGSETQYF
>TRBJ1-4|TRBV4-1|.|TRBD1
TGCGCCAGCAGCCAAGCCCTCGTCAGGGGGGATGAAAAACTGTTTTTT
CASSQALVRGDEKLFF
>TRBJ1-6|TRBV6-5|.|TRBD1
TGTGCCAGCAGTTACTCGGTCAGGGGGAGTTCACCCCTCCACTTT
CASSYSVRGSSPLHF
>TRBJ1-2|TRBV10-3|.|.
TGTGCCATCAGTGACCAAAGGGGGTATGGCTACACCTTC
CAISDQRGYGYTF
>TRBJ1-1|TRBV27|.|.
TGTGCCAGCAGTCCCCGGGGGGTCGGAACTGAAGCTTTCTTT
CASSPRGVGTEAFF
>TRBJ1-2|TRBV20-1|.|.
TGCAGTGCTAGGACGTATGGCTACACCTTC
CSARTYGYTF
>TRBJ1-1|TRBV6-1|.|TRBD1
TGTGCCAGCAGTGAGTCCAGGGGGGACACTGAAGCTTTCTTT
CASSESRGDTEAFF
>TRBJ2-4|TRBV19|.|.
TGTGCCAGTAGTATAGGGGTAGTCGGGTCCGCCAAAAACATTCAGTACTTC
CASSIGVVGSAKNIQYF
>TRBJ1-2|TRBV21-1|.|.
TGTGCCAGCAGCAAAGAGGGGGGGGGCCTGGTTGGCTACACCTTC
CASSKEGGGLVGYTF
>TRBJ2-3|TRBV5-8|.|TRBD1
TGTGCCAGCAGCTTACTCCCGGGACAGGGCACAGATACGCAGTATTTT
CASSLLPGQGTDTQYF
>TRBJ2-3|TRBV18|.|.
TGTGCCAGCTCACCAGGGGGTGGAACAGATACGCAGTATTTT
CASSPGGGTDTQYF
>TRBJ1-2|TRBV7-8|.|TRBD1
TGTGCCAGCAGTGCTGACAGGGACGCCTGGGGCTACACCTTC
CASSADRDAWGYTF
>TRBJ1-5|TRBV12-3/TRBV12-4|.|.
TGTGCCAGCAGTTTAGAAGACAATCAGCCCCAGCATTTT
CASSLEDNQPQHF
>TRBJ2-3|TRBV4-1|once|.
TGCGCCAGCAGCCAGCTGAACAGGGCGTCAGATACGCAGTATTTT
CASSQLNRASDTQYF
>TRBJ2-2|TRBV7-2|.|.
TGTGCCAGCAGCCCCTCCTGGGCAACCGGGGAGCTGTTTTTT
CASSPSWATGELFF
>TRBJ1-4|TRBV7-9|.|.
TGTGCCAGCAGCTTAGGGGGCGGTGGTGAAAAACTGTTTTTT
CASSLGGGGEKLFF
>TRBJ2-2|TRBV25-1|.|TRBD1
TGTGCCAGCAGTGACGAATGGGACAGGGGGAACACCGGGGAGCTGTTTTTT
CASSDEWDRGNTGELFF
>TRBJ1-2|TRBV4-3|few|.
TGCGCCAGCAGCCAAGATAGGCAGGGATTCTCTGGCTACACCTTC
CASSQDRQGFSGYTF
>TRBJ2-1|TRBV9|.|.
TGTGCCAGCAGCCCACAAGACAGTGCCCGCTCCTACAATGAGCAGTTCTTC
CASSPQDSARSYNEQFF
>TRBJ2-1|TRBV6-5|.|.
TGTGCCAGCAGTTACCGAACGGGGGGCTTTTACAATGAGCAGTTCTTC
CASSYRTGGFYNEQFF
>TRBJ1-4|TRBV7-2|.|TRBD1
TGTGCCAGCAGCTTAGGGGGACAGGGCGGTGAAAAACTGTTTTTT
CASSLGGQGGEKLFF
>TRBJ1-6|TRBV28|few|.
TGTGCCAGCTGGGGCAGAAACAGCCTTAATTCACCCCTCCACTTT
CASWGRNSLNSPLHF
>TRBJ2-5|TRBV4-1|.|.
TGCGCCAGCAGCCGCGCCCCGGGACAACAAGAGACCCAGTACTTC
CASSRAPGQQETQYF
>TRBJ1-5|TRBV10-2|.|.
TGCGCCAGCAGTGGAAAGGTCGCGGGCAATCAGCCCCAGCATTTT
CASSGKVAGNQPQHF
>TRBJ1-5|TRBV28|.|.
TGTGCCAGCTGCATCATTCCTCAGCCCCAGCATTTT
CASCIIPQPQHF
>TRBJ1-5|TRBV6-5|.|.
TGTGCCAGCAGGGGCACTCTAGGGGAGCCCCAGCATTTT
CASRGTLGEPQHF
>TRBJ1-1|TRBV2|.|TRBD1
TGTGCCAGCAGGGGACAGGGGGCGAACACTGAAGCTTTCTTT
CASRGQGANTEAFF
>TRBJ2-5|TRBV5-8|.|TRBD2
TGTGCCAGCCCTGGCCGGCCGGGGGGTCCACCAACTCAAGAGACCCAGTACTTC
CASPGRPGGPPTQETQYF
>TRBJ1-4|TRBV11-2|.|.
TGTGCCAGCAGCTTAGGGTCGGGCAGAACTAATGAAAAACTGTTTTTT
CASSLGSGRTNEKLFF
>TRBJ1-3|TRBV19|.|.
TGTGCCAGTTCCGGTCGACTCGCAGCTTCTGGAAACACCATATATTTT
CASSGRLAASGNTIYF
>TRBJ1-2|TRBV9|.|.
TGTGCCAGCAGCACCCGGACAGAGATCTATGGCTACACCTTC
CASSTRTEIYGYTF
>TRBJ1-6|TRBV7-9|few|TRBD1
TGTGCCAGCAGCTTTCGAGGGGGCCTAACCGATTCACCCCTCCACTTT
CASSFRGGLTDSPLHF
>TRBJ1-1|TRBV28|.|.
TGTGCCAGCAGTTTATTGGGGGTTAAGCTTTTCTTT
CASSLLGVKLFF
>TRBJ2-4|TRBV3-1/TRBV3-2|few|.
TGTGCCAGCAGCTTGGGGGCAGACAAAAACATTCAGTACTTC
CASSLGADKNIQYF
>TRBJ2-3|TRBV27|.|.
TGTGCCAGCAGTGCCGGGTCCGATACGCAGTATTTT
CASSAGSDTQYF
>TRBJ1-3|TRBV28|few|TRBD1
TGTGCCAGCAGCACAGGGGGGTTTGGAAACACCATATATTTT
CASSTGGFGNTIYF
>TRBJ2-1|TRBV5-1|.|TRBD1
TGCGCCAGCAGCCAGGGGACAGGCGGCTCCTACAATGAGCAGTTCTTC
CASSQGTGGSYNEQFF
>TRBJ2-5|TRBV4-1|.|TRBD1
TGCGCCAGCAGCCAGCTGTCTTTGGGACAGGGGACCCAAGAGACCCAGTACTTC
CASSQLSLGQGTQETQYF
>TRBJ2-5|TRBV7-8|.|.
TGTGCCAGCAGCTTTAATAGAGAGACCCAGTACTTC
CASSFNRETQYF
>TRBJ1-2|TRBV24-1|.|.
TGTGCCACCAGTGATCCCCCCGCCAACTATGGCTACACCTTC
CATSDPPANYGYTF
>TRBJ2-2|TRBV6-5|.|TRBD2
TGTGCTTCCAAGCGGGGGGACACCGGGGAGCTGTTTTTT
CASKRGDTGELFF
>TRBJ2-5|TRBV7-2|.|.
TGTGCCAGCAGCTTAGCCGGGGGTAGCGAGACCCAGTACTTC
CASSLAGGSETQYF
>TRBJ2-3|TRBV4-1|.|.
TGCGCCAGCAGCCAAGGAGACACAGATACGCAGTATTTT
CASSQGDTDTQYF
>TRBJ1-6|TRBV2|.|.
TGTGCCAGCAGTGAACGAGAGGGTTATTCACCCCTCCACTTT
CASSEREGYSPLHF
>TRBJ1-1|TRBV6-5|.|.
TGTGCCAGCAATTCCCTTATGGGGAGGACTGAAGCTTTCTTT
CASNSLMGRTEAFF
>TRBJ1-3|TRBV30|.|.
TGTGCCTGGAGAAAGGACCGTTCTGGAAACACCATATATTTT
CAWRKDRSGNTIYF
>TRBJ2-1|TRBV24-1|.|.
TGTGCCACCAGTGACCCTCGGGACACCCCCCGAGATGAGCAGTTCTTC
CATSDPRDTPRDEQFF